These T cell receptor beta chains were read from a single sample in a study of cytomegalovirus exposure and HLA in healthy donors. The repertoire was sequenced with immunoSEQ multiplex PCR; TCRdb's copy has only in-frame clones and lacks some. The table has 150,000 to 200,000 clones, around 83% seen once. The sequencing sample was made of PBMCs. The source is a man aged 45-60 years in good health and CMV-seronegative. Each CDR3 is given with its conserved first and last residue. The order of the fields is D gene, J gene, CDR3 length, V gene, clone size, CDR3 protein. A D gene is named only where the DNA matches it firmly. The size field is filled for only some rows; it gives once, few, many or a size class.

NA TRBJ1-5 16 TRBV2 NA CASCLREGRSNQPQHF
TRBD1 TRBJ2-5 13 TRBV7-8 NA CASSLDRGRAQYF
TRBD1 TRBJ1-5 14 TRBV6-6 NA CASSYSTGSQPQHF
NA TRBJ1-2 14 TRBV4-3 NA CASSQEDRRGGYTF
NA TRBJ2-3 12 TRBV29-1 NA CSAKTSTDTQYF
NA TRBJ1-5 16 TRBV7-2 NA CASSLYAGARNQPQHF
TRBD2 TRBJ2-1 13 TRBV9 NA CASSKRAGDEQFF
NA TRBJ1-2 16 TRBV30 NA CAWSGPTGTGNYGYTF
TRBD2 TRBJ2-1 15 TRBV30 NA CAWTPGTSGRNEQFF
TRBD2 TRBJ2-7 15 TRBV11-3 NA CASSLDPSGIYEQYF
NA TRBJ1-4 15 TRBV7-2 NA CASSRPEATNEKLFF
TRBD1 TRBJ1-6 16 TRBV18 NA CASSPGDSSYNSPLHF
TRBD2 TRBJ2-5 13 TRBV7-9 NA CASKGLAEETQYF
NA TRBJ2-5 15 TRBV5-8 NA CASSLARGTVETQYF
NA TRBJ2-1 15 TRBV5-1 NA CASSLELTYRNEQFF
TRBD1 TRBJ1-1 15 TRBV11-2 NA CASSSRQGRYTEAFF
TRBD1 TRBJ2-7 15 TRBV6-5 few CASSPYRTGREEQYF
NA TRBJ2-7 16 TRBV4-2 once CASSQDWGRASYEQYF
NA TRBJ1-3 16 TRBV4-1 once CASSQGHGRDRNTIYF
TRBD1 TRBJ2-3 15 TRBV2 NA CASRGNRGSTDTQYF
NA TRBJ1-1 13 TRBV27 few CASSLGPNTEAFF
TRBD1 TRBJ1-2 15 TRBV6-5 NA CASSLRDRGIYGYTF
NA NA 14 TRBV2 NA CASSKDRRSYEQYF
TRBD2 TRBJ2-7 14 TRBV7-9 NA CASSLKAGPYEQYF
NA TRBJ1-5 15 TRBV28 NA CASLGQNLNNQPQHF
TRBD2 TRBJ2-7 15 TRBV7-2 NA CASSLRGTSSYEQYF
TRBD1 TRBJ1-1 14 TRBV7-2 NA CASSLRDRPPEAFF
NA TRBJ1-6 14 TRBV30 NA CAWSVLGVNSPLHF
NA TRBJ1-2 11 TRBV29-1 NA CSGQGNYGYTF
TRBD1 TRBJ2-7 17 TRBV28 once CASSFILGRGIPYEQYF
NA TRBJ2-5 13 TRBV9 NA CASSVTGQETQYF
TRBD2 TRBJ2-3 17 TRBV9 NA CASSVAGLAGGTDTQYF
TRBD2 TRBJ2-7 14 TRBV4-2 NA CASGREGLSYEQYF
TRBD2 TRBJ2-3 16 TRBV6-5 NA CASSSSGLALEDTQYF
NA TRBJ2-7 15 TRBV19 NA CASSIAGTHHYEQYF
NA TRBJ1-2 14 TRBV5-1 NA CASSLGPENYGYTF
NA TRBJ1-1 15 TRBV5-8 few CAGVTYREWHTEAFF
TRBD1 TRBJ2-2 16 TRBV27 NA CASSFLGQGNTGELFF
NA TRBJ2-7 15 TRBV6-6 NA CASSYSYGGPYEQYF
TRBD1 TRBJ2-3 14 TRBV6-5 NA CASSYGNRGDTQYF
TRBD2 TRBJ2-7 15 TRBV14 NA CASSVGTSRPYEQYF
TRBD2 TRBJ2-4 14 TRBV5-4 NA CASRSGREVNIQYF
TRBD2 TRBJ2-1 17 TRBV5-5 NA CASSLKFTSGGNNEQFF
NA TRBJ1-3 16 TRBV9 NA CASSVASGASGNTIYF
NA TRBJ2-5 14 TRBV5-4 NA CASSLWQGQETQYF
TRBD1 TRBJ1-3 16 TRBV28 NA CASSVQGGISGNTIYF
TRBD1 TRBJ1-1 14 TRBV2 NA CASSLQGLNTEAFF
NA TRBJ1-1 15 TRBV18 once CASSLPYALNTEAFF
NA TRBJ2-5 16 TRBV9 NA CASSLAGGQFQETQYF